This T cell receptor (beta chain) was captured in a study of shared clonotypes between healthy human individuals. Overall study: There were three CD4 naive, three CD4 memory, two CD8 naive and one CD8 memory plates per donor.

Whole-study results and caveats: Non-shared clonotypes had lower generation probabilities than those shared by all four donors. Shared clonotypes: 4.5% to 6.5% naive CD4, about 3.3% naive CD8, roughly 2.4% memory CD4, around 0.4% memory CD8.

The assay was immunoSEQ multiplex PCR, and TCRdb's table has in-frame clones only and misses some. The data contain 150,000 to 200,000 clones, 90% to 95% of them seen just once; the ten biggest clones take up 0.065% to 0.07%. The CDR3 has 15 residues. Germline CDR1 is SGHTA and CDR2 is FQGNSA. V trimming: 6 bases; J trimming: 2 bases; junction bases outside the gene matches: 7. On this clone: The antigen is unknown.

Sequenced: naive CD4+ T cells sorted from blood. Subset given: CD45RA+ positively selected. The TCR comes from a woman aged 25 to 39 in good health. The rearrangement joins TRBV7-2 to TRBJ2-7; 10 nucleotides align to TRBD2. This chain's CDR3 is CASSHGLAVAYEQYF. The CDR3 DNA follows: TGTGCCAGCAGTCATGGACTAGCGGTGGCCTACGAGCAGTACTTC.